A single sample is the source of the 12 T cell receptor beta chains below, sequenced in a study of cytomegalovirus exposure and HLA in healthy donors. Method: immunoSEQ multiplex PCR; TCRdb's copy keeps in-frame clones and lacks some. The sample contains 65,000 to 75,000 clones, around 94% of which appear only once. Source material: PBMCs. Source of these receptors: a woman younger than 30 in good health and CMV-seropositive.

This clone has more than one count but fewer than ten. The genes are TRBV7-9 and TRBJ1-2; D is unclear. CDR1 is SEHNR, CDR2 FQNEAQ, per germline (reference sequence). The CDR3 has 15 residues. With 0 bases removed from V and 4 bases from J, the gap between germline ends came to 12 bases. The CDR3 sequence is CASSLAAVNGYGYTF. DNA of the CDR3: TGTGCCAGCAGCTTAGCTGCAGTCAATGGCTATGGCTACACCTTC.

The gene calls are TRBV28 and TRBJ1-3; TRBD1 agrees at 10 bases. The CDR3 runs to 18 residues. The V and J ends lost 4 bases and 0 bases, in that order; junction bases with no gene match: 9. The germline V gene has CDR1 MDHEN and CDR2 SYDVKM. DNA of the CDR3: TGTGCCAGCAGTTCTTGGGGACAGGGGATTCGCTCTGGAAACACCATATATTTT. It yields the protein CASSSWGQGIRSGNTIYF.

The V gene is TRBV4-3, the J gene TRBJ1-6, with a weak D call TRBD1 (5 bases). Germline V gene data show CDR1 as LGHNA and CDR2 as YSLEER. This CDR3 spans 14 amino acids. Trimming removed 5 bases from V and 9 bases from J, with 14 bases in between. Here the CDR3 DNA reads TGCGCCAGCAGCTGGATCGGAAGGGGTTCACCCCTCCACTTT. Protein sequence: CASSWIGRGSPLHF.

This rearrangement joins TRBV27 to TRBJ1-2; 11 nucleotides match TRBD1. The CDR3 extends over 15 amino acids. Germline V lookup: CDR1 MNHEY, CDR2 SMNVEV (reference sequence). Trimming removed 5 bases from V and 4 bases from J; junction bases left unmatched: 6. CDR3 in amino acids: CASSQGTGGGYGYTF. The CDR3 bases are TGTGCCAGCAGTCAAGGGACAGGGGGGGGCTATGGCTACACCTTC.

This clone was recorded once. The J gene is TRBJ2-7, the V gene TRBV11-2, with a tentative D call TRBD2 (7 bases). The CDR3 extends over 17 amino acids. CDR1 and CDR2 from the germline V gene are SGHAT and FQNNGV. Trimming left V 5 bases short and J 4 bases short, with 24 bases between. The CDR3 protein is CASSPDAGANLAYEQYF. The CDR3 region has the DNA TGTGCCAGCAGCCCAGACGCGGGGGCCAACCTGGCATACGAGCAGTACTTC.

The V call is TRBV30, the J call TRBJ2-2, with 10 bases that match TRBD2. Germline values: CDR1 GTSNPN, CDR2 SVGIG (reference sequence). CDR3 length: 15 residues. The V gene end was trimmed by 7 bases and the J gene end by 3 bases; junction bases not matched to a gene: 8. CDR3 DNA sequence: TGTGCCTCTACCGCCGGGACTAGCGACACCGGGGAGCTGTTTTTT. It encodes CASTAGTSDTGELFF. The complete variable domain, with remaining parts taken from reference TRBV30 and TRBJ2-2, reads SQTIHQWPATLVQPVGSPLSLECTVEGTSNPNLYWYRQAAGRGLQLLFYSVGIGQISSEVPQNLSASRPQDRQFILSSKKLLLSDSGFYLCASTAGTSDTGELFFGEGSRLTVL.

The chain combines TRBV19 with TRBJ1-6, with D tentatively TRBD1 (5 bases). V was shortened by 2 bases and J by 7 bases, with 9 bases between the two germline ends. The CDR3 is made up of 14 amino acids. Germline V lookup: CDR1 LNHDA, CDR2 SQIVND (reference sequence). CDR3 DNA sequence: TGTGCCAGTAGTATATCCAGGGTGAATTCACCCCTCCACTTT. This sequence encodes CASSISRVNSPLHF.

The chain uses TRBV7-8 and TRBJ1-2; D possibly corresponds to TRBD1 (6 bases). Germline CDR1 SGHVS, CDR2 FQNEAQ. This CDR3 contains 14 residues. Trimming removed 4 bases at V and 7 bases at J, with 16 bases between. The CDR3: CASSSGTTFSGYTF. Written as DNA, the CDR3 is TGTGCCAGCAGCTCCGGGACAACTTTTAGTGGCTACACCTTC.

The V call is TRBV28, the J call TRBJ1-3, with TRBD1 matching over 7 bases. Germline V gives CDR1 MDHEN, CDR2 SYDVKM. This CDR3 spans 16 amino acids. J lost 0 bases, V lost 7 bases, and 9 bases had no gene match. CDR3 nucleotide sequence: TGTGCCAGCACCCCCGGGACAGTTCTCTCTGGAAACACCATATATTTT. It yields the protein CASTPGTVLSGNTIYF.

This chain joins TRBV18 and TRBJ1-5; D perhaps matches TRBD1 (6 bases). CDR3 length: 14 amino acids. Trimming removed 5 bases from V and 3 bases from J, with 11 bases in between. CDR1 and CDR2 from the germline V gene are KGHSH and LQKENI. This CDR3 is CASSSGQHNQPQHF. The CDR3 coding sequence is TGTGCCAGCTCATCTGGACAGCACAATCAGCCCCAGCATTTT. Using reference TRBV18 and TRBJ1-5 for the parts outside the CDR3, the full variable domain is NAGVMQNPRHLVRRRGQEARLRCSPMKGHSHVYWYRQLPEEGLKFMVYLQKENIIDESGMPKERFSAEFPKEGPSILRIQQVVRGDSAAYFCASSSGQHNQPQHFGDGTRLSIL.

This clone was seen a single time. J is TRBJ2-1 and V is TRBV4-2, with TRBD2 matching over 9 bases. V shed 2 bases and J 4 bases; nucleotides not matched to a gene: 6. CDR1 is LGHNA and CDR2 is YNFKEQ in the germline V gene. The CDR3 covers 16 residues. This CDR3 is CASSQYPSGEYNEQFF. CDR3 sequence (DNA): TGTGCCAGCAGCCAATACCCTAGCGGGGAATACAATGAGCAGTTCTTC.

The sample holds one count of this clone. This sequence joins TRBV19 and TRBJ1-1; D call uncertain. CDR1 is LNHDA and CDR2 is SQIVND in the germline V gene (reference sequence). The CDR3 extends over 14 amino acids. V was shortened by 5 bases and J by 2 bases, with 12 bases between the two germline ends. CDR3 sequence (DNA): TGTGCCAGTAGTCAAAGCCCCACCAACACTGAAGCTTTCTTT. Translating it yields CASSQSPTNTEAFF.